The T cell receptor beta chain under discussion was sequenced for a study of cytomegalovirus exposure and HLA in healthy donors. The overall study: The study placed roughly four fifths of its roughly 400 genotyped donors in the Caucasian-associated ancestry cluster. Study-wide results and limits: Judged likely to be a sequencing artifact was a cluster of highly shared sequence variants. What a later analysis showed was that several of the most significant clusters appeared linked to common viral pathogens.

Per germline, CDR1 SGHKS and CDR2 YYEKEE (reference sequence). After removal of 5 bases from V and 5 bases from J, the junction contained 4 bases not matched to a gene. This CDR3 region has 13 residues. Primers for the PCR totalled 60 Vbeta and 13 Jbeta. Profiled with immunoSEQ multiplex PCR; TCRdb holds only in-frame clones, not every one. The profile shows some 120,000 clones, about 74% of them singletons. This clone was detected once. Its target is not known. Sequencing input: PBMCs. J is TRBJ2-5 and V is TRBV5-5, with TRBD2 identical over 9 bases. The sequence derives from a woman in her forties or fifties in good health and CMV-seropositive. This CDR3 is CASRGLARETQYF. The CDR3 region has the DNA TGTGCCAGCAGGGGACTAGCTCGCGAGACCCAGTACTTC.